This entry lists 23 T cell receptor beta chains sequenced from one sample in a study of identical twins. Each CDR3 protein gets one entry after TCRdb re-called the 5' RACE reads with MiXCR. The repertoire holds 1.5 million to 2 million distinct CDR3 sequences, with about 32% as singletons. Sequencing was done on a sample of cord blood. These receptors were obtained from a newborn girl in good health.

This clonotype was counted only a few times. The chain recombines TRBV6-5 with TRBJ2-3; maybe TRBD2 (6 bases). This CDR3 contains 16 residues. The germline V gene encodes CDR1 MNHEY and CDR2 SVGAGI. Deletions cut 6 bases from V and 0 bases from J, with 16 bases between. This CDR3 reads CASSPQVAGSTDTQYF. The CDR3 bases are TGTGCCAGCAGCCCCCAGGTCGCGGGAAGCACAGATACGCAGTATTTT.

In this sample, this clonotype turned up a few times. The V and J genes are TRBV3-1 and TRBJ2-3; D could derive from TRBD1 or TRBD2 (5 bases each). The length of the CDR3 is 15 residues. CDR1 is LGHDT and CDR2 is YNNKEL in the germline V gene (reference sequence). V gave up 5 bases and J gave up 0 bases, with 12 bases separating them. CDR3 amino acids: CASSKGDSSTDTQYF. The CDR3 bases are TGTGCCAGCAGCAAGGGAGACAGTAGCACAGATACGCAGTATTTT.

The rearrangement uses TRBV10-3 and TRBJ2-1; 9 bases line up with TRBD1. V lost 11 bases and J lost 5; bases outside the gene matches: 13. Germline lookup yields CDR1 ENHRY and CDR2 SYGVKD. The CDR3 contains 15 residues. CDR3 DNA: TGTGCCCTCCGGCGGGACAGGGATAATGACAATGAGCAGTTCTTC. This gives the protein CALRRDRDNDNEQFF.

This rearrangement joins TRBV7-9 to TRBJ1-4; maybe TRBD1 (6 bases). Trimming pared 2 bases from V and 8 bases from J, leaving 12 bases between. Germline-derived CDR1 and CDR2 are SEHNR and FQNEAQ (reference sequence). The CDR3 extends over 14 amino acids. The CDR3 loop reads CASSLRSGQEKLFF. The CDR3 bases are TGTGCCAGCAGCTTAAGGAGCGGACAGGAAAAACTGTTTTTT.

The chain has TRBV12-3 or TRBV12-4 and TRBJ2-7, with 14 bases that match TRBD2. V was pared by 3 bases and J by 4 bases, with 14 bases of the junction left unmatched. The CDR3 is 19 residues long. DNA for the CDR3: TGTGCCAGCAGTTTTGGTGGACTAGCGGGAGGCGCGGGCCCTTACGAGCAGTACTTC. Protein sequence: CASSFGGLAGGAGPYEQYF.

The chain employs TRBV24-1 and TRBJ2-1; weak D call: TRBD1 (6 bases). CDR3 size: 14 residues. Germline values: CDR1 KGHDR, CDR2 SFDVKD. Trimming removed 3 bases from V and 11 bases from J, with 16 bases in between. Here the CDR3 reads CATSDHTGKRKQFF. The DNA of the CDR3 is TGTGCCACCAGTGATCACACAGGGAAAAGGAAGCAGTTCTTC.

The chain recombines TRBV20-1 with TRBJ2-4; D is possibly TRBD2 (5 bases). The CDR3 is made up of 10 amino acids. Germline CDR1 reads DFQATT; CDR2 reads SNEGSKA (reference sequence). The germline V and J ends were trimmed by 5 bases and 8 bases, with 7 bases remaining between them. Here the CDR3 DNA reads TGCAGTGCTCCGGAGGACATTCAGTACTTC. Its protein is CSAPEDIQYF.

V gene TRBV7-8 combines with J gene TRBJ2-1, with D perhaps matching TRBD1 or TRBD2 (5 bases each). Per germline, CDR1 SGHVS and CDR2 FQNEAQ. Trimming cost V 5 bases and J 6 bases, with 17 bases left between them. The CDR3 runs to 15 residues. CDR3 nucleotide sequence: TGTGCCAGCAGCGGGGGTGGATCGCTATTCAATGAGCAGTTCTTC. Its protein is CASSGGGSLFNEQFF.

This clonotype was observed a handful of times. The V call is TRBV11-2, the J call TRBJ1-1; the D gene is possibly TRBD1 (5 bases). The germline V gene has CDR1 SGHAT and CDR2 FQNNGV. The CDR3 consists of 16 residues. Trimming left V 9 bases short and J 10 bases short, with 30 bases between. The CDR3 nucleotides are TGTGCCAGTAACCTAGTGGGGGGACGGCTGAACAAGGGAGCTTTCTTT. Its protein product is CASNLVGGRLNKGAFF. The complete variable domain, with remaining parts taken from reference TRBV11-2 and TRBJ1-1, reads EAGVAQSPRYKIIEKRQSVAFWCNPISGHATLYWYQQILGQGPKLLIQFQNNGVVDDSQLPKDRFSAERLKGVDSTLKIQPAKLEDSAVYLCASNLVGGRLNKGAFFGQGTRLTVV.

The CDR3 region is CSVGLAVLFYNEQYF. The CDR3, as DNA: TGCAGCGTCGGACTAGCGGTCCTTTTCTACAATGAGCAGTACTTC. The V call is TRBV29-1, the J call TRBJ2-7; the match to TRBD2 covers 10 bases. From germline, CDR1 is SQVTM and CDR2 ANQGSEA. V trimming: 6 bases; J trimming: 7 bases; junction bases outside the gene matches: 15. This CDR3 region has 15 residues.

This clonotype showed up just a few times. The CDR3 spells CASSLYGGLAEFYNEQFF. CDR3 coding DNA: TGCGCCAGCAGCTTGTACGGGGGACTAGCGGAATTCTACAATGAGCAGTTCTTC. The rearrangement links TRBV5-1 to TRBJ2-1, with 11 nucleotides matching TRBD2. The germline V gene encodes CDR1 SGHRS and CDR2 YFSETQ. The CDR3 is 18 amino acids. V lost 1 base, J lost 3 bases, and 9 bases stayed unmatched.

This clonotype was detected a few times. This chain links TRBV5-1 with TRBJ2-4; D uncertain. CDR3 length: 15 residues. The ends were cut back, 0 bases at V and 0 bases at J, with 7 bases in the middle. The germline gives CDR1 SGHRS, CDR2 YFSETQ. The CDR3: CASSLANPAKNIQYF. CDR3 nucleotides: TGCGCCAGCAGCTTGGCTAACCCAGCCAAAAACATTCAGTACTTC.

The chain links TRBV20-1 to TRBJ1-2; weak D call: TRBD1 (6 bases). Germline values: CDR1 DFQATT, CDR2 SNEGSKA (reference sequence). The CDR3 extends over 17 amino acids. The ends were cut back, 3 bases at V and 2 bases at J, with 22 bases in the middle. The CDR3 DNA reads as TGCAGTGCTAGTTTAGAGTCCAGGGGCCTCGGCAACTATGGCTACACCTTC. Its translation: CSASLESRGLGNYGYTF.

This chain joins TRBV20-1 and TRBJ1-1; 7 positions agree with TRBD1. This CDR3 comprises 13 residues. After removal of 5 bases from V and 11 bases from J, the junction contained 14 bases not matched to a gene. Germline V gene lookup returns CDR1 DFQATT and CDR2 SNEGSKA (reference sequence). The CDR3 sequence is CSAGVSTGAWAFF. In nucleotides, the CDR3 is TGCAGTGCTGGAGTTTCTACAGGGGCGTGGGCTTTCTTT.

The CDR3 DNA reads as TGTGCCATCAGTGGGGGACTAGCGGGGGAAAACATTCAGTACTTC. Its protein product is CAISGGLAGENIQYF. The rearrangement joins TRBV10-3 to TRBJ2-4; 14 bases align to TRBD2. Germline trimming cut 4 bases from V and 5 bases from J; bases unmatched to any gene: 1. This CDR3 spans 15 amino acids. CDR1 is ENHRY, CDR2 SYGVKD, per germline.

The chain joins TRBV4-1 to TRBJ2-2; TRBD2 is a possible D gene (5 bases). CDR3 size: 17 residues. V lost 2 bases, J lost 1 base, and 14 bases lay in between. The germline V gene has CDR1 MGHRA and CDR2 YSYEKL. The CDR3 here is CASSQILRERNTGELFF. The CDR3 bases are TGCGCCAGCAGCCAAATTCTGAGGGAAAGGAACACCGGGGAGCTGTTTTTT.

V and J are TRBV20-1 and TRBJ2-6; D is unresolved. This CDR3 has 14 amino acids. The germline V gene encodes CDR1 DFQATT and CDR2 SNEGSKA (reference sequence). Trimming left V 5 bases short and J 0 bases short, with 8 bases between. CDR3 in DNA: TGCAGTGCTCCAAACCGCTCTGGGGCCAACGTCCTGACTTTC. Translation gives CSAPNRSGANVLTF.

V gene TRBV5-1 combines with J gene TRBJ1-6; possible D gene TRBD1, 5 bases. The germline gives CDR1 SGHRS, CDR2 YFSETQ. Trimming removed 0 bases from V and 9 bases from J, with 7 bases in between. The CDR3 is made up of 13 amino acids. Here the CDR3 reads CASSLGDSSPLHF. CDR3 in DNA: TGCGCCAGCAGCTTGGGAGACAGTTCACCCCTCCACTTT.

As to this clonotype: A much larger clone lies one base from this, so it may be a read error. The chain combines TRBV28 with TRBJ2-7, with 8 bases that match TRBD2. The length of the CDR3 is 15 residues. Germline lookup yields CDR1 MDHEN and CDR2 SYDVKM. This CDR3 is CASSLWSGSSHEQYF. DNA of the CDR3: TGTGCCAGCAGTTTATGGAGCGGGAGCTCCCACGAGCAGTACTTC.

CDR3 sequence (DNA): TGCGCCAGCAGCCAACAAAACTCACCCCTCCACTTT. The encoded protein is CASSQQNSPLHF. V gene TRBV5-1 combines with J gene TRBJ1-6; D is ambiguous. The V and J ends lost 4 bases and 10 bases respectively, with 9 bases between them. CDR3 size: 12 residues. CDR1 and CDR2 (germline): SGHRS, YFSETQ.

CDR3 in DNA: TGTGCCAGCAGCCGAAGCCGGACAGGAGATAGCACAGATACGCAGTATTTT. It encodes CASSRSRTGDSTDTQYF. The chain employs TRBV4-2 and TRBJ2-3, with TRBD1 identical over 7 bases. CDR1 and CDR2 (germline): LGHNA, YNFKEQ. The CDR3 covers 17 residues. The J segment lost 0 bases and the V segment lost 4 bases, leaving 10 bases of the junction unmatched.

The sample holds a few counts of this clonotype. The chain uses TRBV27 and TRBJ1-6; D not resolved. The germline gives CDR1 MNHEY, CDR2 SMNVEV (reference sequence). This CDR3 contains 15 residues. The ends were cut back, 5 bases at V and 4 bases at J, with 12 bases in the middle. CDR3 nucleotide sequence: TGTGCCAGCAGTCGAATGGGCACTTATAATTCACCCCTCCACTTT. It translates to CASSRMGTYNSPLHF.

The rearrangement links TRBV13 to TRBJ2-3, with D tentatively TRBD2 (6 bases). The length of the CDR3 is 14 residues. Per germline, CDR1 PRHDT and CDR2 FYEKMQ (reference sequence). Trimming cost V 8 bases and J 2 bases, with 14 bases left between them. The CDR3 region has the DNA TGTGCCAGCCTCCAAGGGGACTTCACAGATACGCAGTATTTT. Translated, it gives CASLQGDFTDTQYF.